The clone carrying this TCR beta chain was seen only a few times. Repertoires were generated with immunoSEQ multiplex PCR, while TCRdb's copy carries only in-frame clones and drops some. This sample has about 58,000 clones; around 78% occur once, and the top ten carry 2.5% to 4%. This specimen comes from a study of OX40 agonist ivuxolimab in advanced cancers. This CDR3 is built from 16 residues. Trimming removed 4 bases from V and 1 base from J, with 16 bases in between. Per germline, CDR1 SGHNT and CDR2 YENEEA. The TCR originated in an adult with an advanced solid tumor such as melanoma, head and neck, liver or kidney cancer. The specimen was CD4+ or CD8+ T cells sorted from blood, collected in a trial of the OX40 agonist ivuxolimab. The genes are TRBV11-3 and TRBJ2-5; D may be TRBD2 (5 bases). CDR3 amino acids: CASSYVASPLQETQYF. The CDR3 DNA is TGTGCCAGCAGCTACGTCGCTAGCCCCCTCCAAGAGACCCAGTACTTC.